This TCR beta chain appears in the sequencing data of a study of OX40 agonist ivuxolimab in advanced cancers. The wider study: Earlier treatment with anti-PD-1, anti-PD-L1 or anti-CTLA-4 was permitted, and around 36% had received some.

Germline CDR1 and CDR2: SGHTA and FQGNSA. This CDR3 contains 15 residues. Trimming cost V 1 base and J 6 bases; bases outside gene matches: 7. TCRdb keeps only in-frame clones here, not all; method: immunoSEQ multiplex PCR. The sample lists about 84,000 clones, 85% to 95% occurring once. The sequences come from CD4+ or CD8+ T cells sorted from blood, collected in a trial of the OX40 agonist ivuxolimab. The clonotype comes from an adult with an advanced solid tumor such as melanoma, head and neck, liver or kidney cancer. The chain carries TRBV7-2 and TRBJ2-3, with 7 bases lining up with TRBD2. CDR3 residues: CASSLVGGEGDTQYF. CDR3 bases: TGTGCCAGCAGCTTAGTGGGCGGGGAGGGGGATACGCAGTATTTT.